This T cell receptor (beta chain) derives from a study of Graves' ophthalmopathy and Graves' hyperthyroidism. Germline V gene data show CDR1 as MNHEY and CDR2 as SVGAGI. CDR3 length equals 14 residues. V was pared by 2 bases and J by 2 bases, with 9 bases between. The diagnosis combined clinical symptoms, thyroxine, TRAb, thyroid ultrasound and orbital computed tomography scans. The source of the PBMCs was around 9 ml of fresh peripheral blood. Amplification of TCR beta CDR3 regions used RNA transcripts. Second-round multiplex PCR came after first-round RT-PCR with HTBI primers. TCRdb ran MiXCR on the multiplex PCR reads and lists one entry per CDR3 protein. The sample shows 350,000 to 450,000 distinct CDR3 sequences, around 18% of them seen only once. Many counts were recorded for this clonotype.

The chain combines TRBV6-5 with TRBJ1-1; D gene uncertain. The source of this sequence is a woman between 18 and 30 years old with Graves' ophthalmopathy. What was sequenced was peripheral blood. CDR3 nucleotides: TGTGCCAGCAGTTACGACAACGTCAACACTGAAGCTTTCTTT. Encoded protein: CASSYDNVNTEAFF.